Following are 28 T cell receptor beta chains from one sample sequenced in a study of beta chain features in type 1 diabetes. The entirety of the isolated RNA underwent reverse transcription, so expressed TCRB transcripts were sequenced. TCRdb's table, derived via immunoSEQ multiplex PCR, lists solely in-frame clones and lacks some. Here the sample spans about 270,000 clones, roughly an eighth being singletons. Notes on the study in general: Across all four CD4+ subsets, people with type 1 diabetes showed modestly shorter TCRB CDR3s.

Their cognate antigens are unknown. Input material: naive CD4+ T cells from blood. Source of these receptors: a man aged 25-45 years with type 1 diabetes.

This clone was observed a handful of times. The chain joins TRBV7-7 to TRBJ2-7; TRBD1 matches 7 bases. The length of the CDR3 is 13 residues. After removal of 5 bases from V and 5 bases from J, the junction contained 6 bases not matched to a gene. Germline V gives CDR1 SSHAT, CDR2 FNYEAQ (reference sequence). As DNA, the CDR3 is TGTGCCAGCAGCATCGGGACAGAGAACGAGCAGTACTTC. Translation: CASSIGTENEQYF.

This clone was seen a few times. V usage is TRBV6-5 and J usage is TRBJ2-3, with 7 bases identical to TRBD2. Germline CDR1 reads MNHEY; CDR2 reads SVGAGI. V gave up 0 bases and J gave up 7 bases; unmatched junction bases: 10. This CDR3 comprises 16 residues. Written as DNA, the CDR3 is TGTGCCAGCAGTTACTCGTGGGGCGGGAGATCGAATACGCAGTATTTT. The encoded protein is CASSYSWGGRSNTQYF.

The chain has TRBV20-1 and TRBJ1-1; the D is unclear. Trimming stripped 6 bases from V and 13 bases from J, with 9 bases between. The germline CDR1 and CDR2 sequences are DFQATT and SNEGSKA (reference sequence). The CDR3 loop spans 8 amino acids. DNA for the CDR3: TGCAGTGCCCCACGAGGTTTCTTT. It specifies CSAPRGFF.

This clone was seen only a few times. V and J are TRBV9 and TRBJ2-1; possible D gene TRBD2, 5 bases. V was clipped by 0 bases and J by 0 bases, with 10 bases between them. The CDR3 has 16 residues. Per the germline V gene, CDR1 is SGDLS and CDR2 is YYNGEE. The CDR3 coding sequence is TGTGCCAGCAGCGTAGGTCCGGGGTCCTCCTACAATGAGCAGTTCTTC. Its translation is CASSVGPGSSYNEQFF.

About this clone itself: The sample carries other DNA sequences with the same CDR3. As DNA, the CDR3 is TGTGCCAGCTCACCAGGGACAGGGGACTACGAGCAGTACTTC. It translates to CASSPGTGDYEQYF. The chain combines TRBV18 with TRBJ2-7; 10 positions match TRBD1. CDR1 KGHSH and CDR2 LQKENI come from the germline V gene. Trimming removed 2 bases from V and 3 bases from J; junction bases left unmatched: 1. The CDR3 covers 14 residues.

This clone was seen only a few times. The V and J genes are TRBV7-6 and TRBJ2-5; TRBD2 agrees at 10 bases. Germline trimming cut 1 base from V and 6 bases from J; bases unmatched to any gene: 11. Germline CDR1 reads SGHVS; CDR2 reads FNYEAQ. The CDR3 is 17 residues long. CDR3 sequence reads: CASSLEWPSGSTKTQYF. The DNA for the CDR3 is TGTGCCAGCAGCTTAGAGTGGCCTAGCGGGAGTACGAAGACCCAGTACTTC.

This clone turned up a few times. The chain links TRBV6-5 to TRBJ2-5; D gene uncertain. CDR3 length equals 16 residues. The V gene lost 3 bases and the J gene lost 2 bases, with 16 bases spanning the gap. Germline V lookup: CDR1 MNHEY, CDR2 SVGAGI. CDR3 DNA sequence: TGTGCCAGCAGTTATACGAGGAGTTTGCGGCAAGAGACCCAGTACTTC. This gives the protein CASSYTRSLRQETQYF.

This clone came up a few times. The V call is TRBV5-1, the J call TRBJ2-3; 8 nucleotides line up with TRBD2. Germline V gene lookup returns CDR1 SGHRS and CDR2 YFSETQ. The trim removed 3 bases at V and 1 base at J, leaving 4 bases unmatched. The CDR3 loop spans 15 amino acids. CDR3 residues: CASSSTAGGTDTQYF. CDR3 nucleotides: TGCGCCAGCAGCTCGACAGCGGGGGGCACAGATACGCAGTATTTT.

The chain recombines TRBV18 with TRBJ1-3; possible D gene TRBD1, 6 bases. Germline-derived CDR1 and CDR2 are KGHSH and LQKENI. V was pared by 4 bases and J by 0 bases, with 10 bases between. The CDR3 is 15 amino acids. As DNA, the CDR3 is TGTGCCAGCTCACTTGGACAGAGCTCTGGAAACACCATATATTTT. It is translated as CASSLGQSSGNTIYF.

This clone appeared a few times. The CDR3 here is CASSLGYEQYF. The CDR3 DNA reads as TGTGCCAGCAGTCTCGGGTACGAGCAGTACTTC. V is TRBV28 and J is TRBJ2-7; D not resolved. The germline V gene has CDR1 MDHEN and CDR2 SYDVKM. Between the trimmed V and J ends, which lost 5 bases and 4 bases, there was a span of 6 bases. This CDR3 is 11 amino acids long.

The chain is built from TRBV28 and TRBJ2-5, with 7 bases lining up with TRBD2. V shed 2 bases and J 4 bases; nucleotides not matched to a gene: 10. Looked up from germline, CDR1 is MDHEN and CDR2 is SYDVKM. The CDR3 runs 16 residues. For the CDR3, the DNA is TGTGCCAGCAGTTTAGGGCGCGGGAGAAGTTTAGAGACCCAGTACTTC. Its protein product is CASSLGRGRSLETQYF.

V and J are TRBV4-3 and TRBJ1-4, with D hard to call. CDR1 is LGHNA, CDR2 YSLEER, per germline. V lost 3 bases and J lost 3, with 14 bases in between. The CDR3 length is 16 residues. The CDR3 sequence: CASSQAGRGSNEKLFF. DNA of the CDR3: TGCGCCAGCAGCCAGGCCGGGCGGGGATCTAATGAAAAACTGTTTTTT.

This clone was seen only a few times. In DNA, the CDR3 is TGTGCCAGCAGTTATTCGGGAGTCAGCACAGATACGCAGTATTTT. Translating gives CASSYSGVSTDTQYF. The V call is TRBV6-5, the J call TRBJ2-3, with D possibly matching TRBD2 (6 bases). The CDR3 is 15 amino acids. Trimming removed 3 bases from V and 0 bases from J, with 10 bases in between. CDR1 is MNHEY, CDR2 SVGAGI, per germline.

This clone was seen more than once but under ten times. CDR3 nucleotides: TGCGCCAGCAGCTTGGGTCCCCAGGGTTATGAGCAGTTCTTC. It specifies CASSLGPQGYEQFF. The chain uses TRBV5-1 and TRBJ2-1; weak D call: TRBD1 (5 bases). The CDR3 runs 14 residues. V lost 0 bases and J 8 bases, leaving 12 bases between the germline ends. Germline V gives CDR1 SGHRS, CDR2 YFSETQ.

Here the CDR3 DNA reads TGTGCCTGCGGCAGCAATCAGCCCCAGCATTTT. It encodes CACGSNQPQHF. The chain combines TRBV2 with TRBJ1-5; no firm D call. CDR1 SNHLY and CDR2 FYNNEI come from the germline V gene. Trimming removed 11 bases at V and 1 base at J, with 6 bases between. The CDR3 is 11 amino acids.

V gene TRBV6-5 combines with J gene TRBJ2-7; no clear D gene. The CDR3 is made up of 14 amino acids. The germline V gene encodes CDR1 MNHEY and CDR2 SVGAGI. CDR3 sequence: CASSYSKWAPVRFV. DNA of the CDR3: TGTGCCAGCAGTTACTCGAAATGGGCGCCAGTTAGATTCGTC.

In this sample, this clone turned up a few times. The chain uses TRBV5-1 and TRBJ2-5; weak D call: TRBD2 (5 bases). Germline V gives CDR1 SGHRS, CDR2 YFSETQ. With 0 bases removed from V and 2 bases from J, the gap between germline ends came to 8 bases. The CDR3 extends over 14 amino acids. The CDR3 loop is CASSLDGGQETQYF. Here the CDR3 DNA reads TGCGCCAGCAGCTTGGACGGAGGTCAAGAGACCCAGTACTTC.

The V and J genes are TRBV25-1 and TRBJ1-5; no firm D call. Germline lookup yields CDR1 MGHDK and CDR2 SYGVNS. This CDR3 comprises 12 residues. The ends were cut back, 2 bases at V and 7 bases at J, with 6 bases in the middle. This CDR3 is CASSEQKQPQHF. The CDR3 DNA reads as TGTGCCAGCAGTGAACAGAAACAGCCCCAGCATTTT. The full variable domain, with the rest looked up from reference TRBV25-1 and TRBJ1-5, is EADIYQTPRYLVIGTGKKITLECSQTMGHDKMYWYQQDPGMELHLIHYSYGVNSTEKGDLSSESTVSRIRTEHFPLTLESARPSHTSQYLCASSEQKQPQHFGDGTRLSIL.

The V gene is TRBV5-1, the J gene TRBJ1-4; D possibly corresponds to TRBD1 (6 bases). Trimming took 4 bases from V and 2 from J, leaving 9 bases between them. CDR1 SGHRS and CDR2 YFSETQ come from the germline V gene. The CDR3 consists of 14 residues. For the CDR3, the DNA is TGCGCCAGCAGCAACCAGGGGACTAATGAAAAACTGTTTTTT. This encodes CASSNQGTNEKLFF.

V and J are TRBV19 and TRBJ1-5; 10 nucleotides agree with TRBD1. The CDR3 runs 13 residues. CDR1 and CDR2 from the germline V gene are LNHDA and SQIVND (reference sequence). Trimming took 8 bases from V and 7 from J; bases not matched to a gene: 5. This CDR3 is CASRDRGIQPQHF. The CDR3 nucleotides are TGTGCCAGTCGGGACAGGGGAATCCAGCCCCAGCATTTT.

V usage is TRBV4-3 and J usage is TRBJ2-3, with TRBD2 identical over 10 bases. The CDR3 sequence is 17 residues long. Trimming cost V 6 bases and J 2 bases; bases outside gene matches: 11. Germline loops: CDR1 LGHNA, CDR2 YSLEER. The CDR3 DNA reads TGCGCCAGCAGTCCCTTCCCGGGACTAGCGACCACAGATACGCAGTATTTT. Residues: CASSPFPGLATTDTQYF.

This clone was seen a few times. The V call is TRBV11-2, the J call TRBJ2-1; D is ambiguous. This CDR3 is 14 amino acids long. Deletions cut 4 bases from V and 5 bases from J, with 12 bases between. CDR1 is SGHAT, CDR2 FQNNGV, per germline. CDR3 in DNA: TGTGCCAGCAGCTCGAGAGGATTTAACAATGAGCAGTTCTTC. This sequence encodes CASSSRGFNNEQFF. The whole variable domain, remainder taken from reference TRBV11-2 and TRBJ2-1, is EAGVAQSPRYKIIEKRQSVAFWCNPISGHATLYWYQQILGQGPKLLIQFQNNGVVDDSQLPKDRFSAERLKGVDSTLKIQPAKLEDSAVYLCASSSRGFNNEQFFGPGTRLTVL.

This chain connects TRBV30 to TRBJ1-5; 7 bases align to TRBD1. V lost 6 bases and J lost 6; bases outside the gene matches: 11. Germline V gene lookup returns CDR1 GTSNPN and CDR2 SVGIG (reference sequence). This CDR3 spans 14 amino acids. The CDR3, as DNA: TGTGCCTGTAGCTGGCAGGGGGTACGTCAGCCCCAGCATTTT. It specifies CACSWQGVRQPQHF.

V gene TRBV19 combines with J gene TRBJ1-2, with TRBD1 as a possible D gene (5 bases). Trimming stripped 10 bases from V and 5 bases from J, with 17 bases between. Germline CDR1 reads LNHDA; CDR2 reads SQIVND (reference sequence). The CDR3 is 13 amino acids. CDR3 residues: CATRSGKMYGYTF. CDR3 DNA: TGTGCCACGAGATCAGGGAAGATGTATGGCTACACCTTC.

This clone was observed a handful of times. V gene TRBV5-1 combines with J gene TRBJ2-1, with 12 bases matching TRBD2. V shed 1 base and J 4 bases; nucleotides not matched to a gene: 6. This CDR3 contains 17 residues. CDR1 is SGHRS and CDR2 is YFSETQ in the germline V gene. Here the CDR3 reads CASSLYTGTSGYNEQFF. The CDR3 DNA reads TGCGCCAGCAGCTTGTACACCGGGACTAGCGGGTACAATGAGCAGTTCTTC.

The rearrangement links TRBV5-1 to TRBJ2-2; maybe TRBD1 (7 bases). The germline gives CDR1 SGHRS, CDR2 YFSETQ. The CDR3 extends over 16 amino acids. The V gene lost 7 bases and the J gene lost 3 bases, with 19 bases spanning the gap. The CDR3 region is CASDSGGAGYTGELFF. The DNA for the CDR3 is TGCGCCAGCGATTCAGGGGGTGCGGGATACACCGGGGAGCTGTTTTTT.

This chain links TRBV7-8 with TRBJ2-2; TRBD1 agrees at 9 bases. With 3 bases clipped from V and 1 base from J, the junction kept 6 bases outside the gene matches. CDR1 and CDR2 from the germline V gene are SGHVS and FQNEAQ. There are 17 residues in the CDR3. The CDR3 DNA reads as TGTGCCAGCAGCTTGTGGGACAGGGCTAGGAACACCGGGGAGCTGTTTTTT. Translating it yields CASSLWDRARNTGELFF.

This clone was counted only a few times. The junction does not match germline at one end; this may be a read error. This rearrangement joins TRBV7-2 to TRBJ2-5; 8 bases map to TRBD2. This CDR3 region has 12 residues. Germline CDR1 is SGHTA and CDR2 is FQGNSA. The DNA of the CDR3 is TGTGCCAGCAGCGAAAACATAGCGGGATGGGACTTC. It yields the protein CASSENIAGWDF.